The 7 T cell receptor beta chains below were found in one sample sequenced in a study of T cell responses to AZD1222 COVID-19 vaccine. TCRdb's copy holds only in-frame clones and misses some; the assay was immunoSEQ multiplex PCR. The sample shows under 85,000 clones, approximately 86% of them seen only once. This specimen was peripheral blood, taken on day 0 of MenACWY control vaccination. These receptors were taken from an adult in good health.

The chain links TRBV7-3 to TRBJ2-1; weak D call: TRBD1 (6 bases). The CDR3 length is 13 residues. Trimming left V 4 bases short and J 7 bases short, with 11 bases between. CDR1 is SGHTA, CDR2 FQGTGA, per germline. CDR3 loop: CASSSRTENEQFF. The CDR3 DNA is TGTGCCAGCAGCTCTCGGACAGAGAATGAGCAGTTCTTC.

The V call is TRBV6-2 or TRBV6-3, the J call TRBJ2-3, with D possibly matching TRBD1 (6 bases). Germline V lookup: CDR1 MNHEY, CDR2 SVGEGT. V was clipped by 5 bases and J by 3 bases, with 12 bases between them. This CDR3 spans 14 amino acids. As DNA, the CDR3 is TGTGCCAGCAGTGCCCCAGGGGCGACAGATACGCAGTATTTT. Residues: CASSAPGATDTQYF.

The chain couples TRBV9 to TRBJ2-3, with D perhaps being TRBD1 or TRBD2 (6 bases each). The germline V gene has CDR1 SGDLS and CDR2 YYNGEE. The CDR3 loop spans 14 amino acids. V lost 1 base, J lost 9 bases, and 15 bases lay in between. CDR3 DNA: TGTGCCAGCAGCGTAACGGGCGGAGGGGGGACGCAGTATTTT. It yields the protein CASSVTGGGGTQYF. The whole variable domain, filled in from reference TRBV9 and TRBJ2-3, reads DSGVTQTPKHLITATGQRVTLRCSPRSGDLSVYWYQQSLDQGLQFLIQYYNGEERAKGNILERFSAQQFPDLHSELNLSSLELGDSALYFCASSVTGGGGTQYFGPGTRLTVL.

The sample holds one count of this clone. The rearrangement links TRBV29-1 to TRBJ2-1, with D possibly being TRBD2 (6 bases). CDR3 size: 13 residues. Germline CDR1 and CDR2: SQVTM and ANQGSEA. V shed 4 bases and J shed 0 bases, with 7 bases lying between them. As DNA, the CDR3 is TGCAGCGTTGTGGACTACTCCTACAATGAGCAGTTCTTC. Encoded protein: CSVVDYSYNEQFF.

The gene calls are TRBV4-3 and TRBJ2-1; 7 nucleotides align to TRBD2. CDR1 and CDR2 from the germline V gene are LGHNA and YSLEER. V lost 0 bases to trimming and J lost 7 bases; unmatched junction nucleotides: 6. This CDR3 is 15 amino acids long. The CDR3 loop is CASSQDGGGFNEQFF. The CDR3 region has the DNA TGCGCCAGCAGCCAAGATGGCGGGGGTTTTAATGAGCAGTTCTTC.

The chain joins TRBV6-5 to TRBJ1-2, with D unresolved. The V end was cut by 0 bases, the J end by 0 bases, with 11 bases between. This CDR3 spans 16 amino acids. Per germline, CDR1 MNHEY and CDR2 SVGAGI. The CDR3 sequence: CASSYSRPTTNYGYTF. The CDR3 region has the DNA TGTGCCAGCAGTTACTCGCGGCCGACTACTAACTATGGCTACACCTTC.

The V gene is TRBV6-5, the J gene TRBJ1-2; D may be TRBD1 (5 bases). The CDR3 has 13 amino acids. From germline, CDR1 is MNHEY and CDR2 SVGAGI. Trimming removed 0 bases at V and 3 bases at J, with 5 bases between. CDR3 coding DNA: TGTGCCAGCAGTTACTCGACAGACTATGGCTACACCTTC. As protein: CASSYSTDYGYTF.